This T cell receptor (beta chain) was obtained from a study of beta chain features in type 1 diabetes. Study outcomes and limitations: All four CD4+ subsets of Type 1 diabetes patients contained TCRB CDR3s that were moderately but significantly shorter. Any HLA effect on TCRB rearrangement was left unresolved by small sub-analyses.

Trimming took 2 bases from V and 1 from J, leaving 10 bases between them. Germline V CDR1 and CDR2: LGHNT, FRNRAP. The CDR3 contains 15 residues. Every single donor gave one heparinised blood draw, and these averaged about 100 mL. This clone has a handful of counts. What it binds is not known. Of the isolated RNA, all was reverse transcribed, and so the sequenced material was expressed TCRB transcripts. Each sample of naive, central memory or regulatory T cells had, on average, around 3.3 million reads. Measured with immunoSEQ multiplex PCR; TCRdb has only the in-frame clones, and not every one. The data hold hundreds of thousands of clones, with 15% observed a single time.

The clonotype was recovered from a man aged 18 to 30 in good health. The gene calls are TRBV12-5 and TRBJ2-3; D ambiguous. The specimen was naive CD4+ T cells from blood. The CDR3 region has the DNA TGTGCTAGTGGTTTGACCGGGTATGGCACAGATACGCAGTATTTT. Translating gives CASGLTGYGTDTQYF.